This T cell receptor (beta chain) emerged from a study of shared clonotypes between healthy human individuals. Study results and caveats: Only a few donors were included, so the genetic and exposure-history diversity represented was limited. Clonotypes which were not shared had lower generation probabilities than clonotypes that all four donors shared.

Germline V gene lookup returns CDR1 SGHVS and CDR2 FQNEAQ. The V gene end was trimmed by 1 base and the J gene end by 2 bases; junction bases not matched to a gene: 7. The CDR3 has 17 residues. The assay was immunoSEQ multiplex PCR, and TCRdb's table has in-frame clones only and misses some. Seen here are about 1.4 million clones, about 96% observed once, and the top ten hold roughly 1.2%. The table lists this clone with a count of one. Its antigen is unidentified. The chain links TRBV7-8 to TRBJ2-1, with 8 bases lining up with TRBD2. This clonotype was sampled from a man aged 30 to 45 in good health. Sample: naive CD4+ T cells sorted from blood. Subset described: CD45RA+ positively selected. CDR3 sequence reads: CASSLVTGGAAYNEQFF. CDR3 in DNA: TGTGCCAGCAGCTTAGTGACCGGGGGGGCAGCCTACAATGAGCAGTTCTTC.